This T cell receptor beta chain is from a study of T cell changes during pregnancy in multiple sclerosis. Assay used: immunoSEQ multiplex PCR; TCRdb lists only in-frame clones, some missing. Altogether some 76,000 clones are present, approximately 91% being singletons, with the ten largest covering roughly 0.3%. The material was CD4+ T cells from peripheral blood mononuclear cells, obtained after pregnancy. The clonotype originates from a female donor with multiple sclerosis, enrolled in a pregnancy study.

The CDR3 loop reads CASSPPYNEQFF. CDR3 sequence (DNA): TGTGCCAGCAGTCCTCCCTACAATGAGCAGTTCTTC. This chain links TRBV6-6 with TRBJ2-1; no firm D call. CDR3 length: 12 residues. Looked up from germline, CDR1 is MNHNY and CDR2 is SVGAGI (reference sequence). V lost 5 bases and J 2 bases, leaving 4 bases between the germline ends.